Following are 22 T cell receptor beta chains from one sample sequenced in a study of blood T cell repertoires in COVID-19. Repertoires were generated with immunoSEQ multiplex PCR, while TCRdb's copy carries only in-frame clones and drops some. The sample yields 300,000 or so clones, roughly 90% seen once. The specimen was PBMCs or T cells enriched from blood (not recorded which). The receptors here all came from a woman aged 25 to 39 who had recovered from COVID-19.

The CDR3 nucleotides are TGTGCCAGCAGGGCCGGGACAGTAGCAGATACGCAGTATTTT. It specifies CASRAGTVADTQYF. This chain links TRBV2 with TRBJ2-3; 7 bases are a match to TRBD1. V lost 6 bases and J lost 4; bases outside the gene matches: 7. Germline V gives CDR1 SNHLY, CDR2 FYNNEI. This CDR3 spans 14 amino acids.

This clone has just a few counts. V usage is TRBV4-1 and J usage is TRBJ2-2, with 10 bases aligning to TRBD1. The V gene end was trimmed by 6 bases and the J gene end by 7 bases; junction bases not matched to a gene: 5. Looked up from germline, CDR1 is MGHRA and CDR2 is YSYEKL. The CDR3 spans 14 residues. CDR3 DNA sequence: TGCGCCAGCAGGGGACAGGGGACGGGCGGGGAGCTGTTTTTT. This encodes CASRGQGTGGELFF.

The rearrangement links TRBV7-9 to TRBJ1-2; the match to TRBD1 covers 10 bases. Germline V gives CDR1 SEHNR, CDR2 FQNEAQ (reference sequence). The CDR3 extends over 15 amino acids. Trimming cost V 3 bases and J 3 bases; bases outside gene matches: 4. CDR3 region: CASSFGGTGDYGYTF. In DNA form, the CDR3 reads TGTGCCAGCAGCTTTGGCGGGACAGGGGACTATGGCTACACCTTC.

This chain joins TRBV4-1 and TRBJ2-7; no reliable D call. Trimming removed 0 bases at V and 3 bases at J, with 6 bases between. Germline lookup yields CDR1 MGHRA and CDR2 YSYEKL. CDR3 length: 13 amino acids. The CDR3 DNA reads TGCGCCAGCAGCCAAGAAAGTAGCTACGAGCAGTACTTC. Protein product: CASSQESSYEQYF.

This clone was counted once. The chain combines TRBV2 with TRBJ1-6; 7 nucleotides agree with TRBD1. Trimming cost V 6 bases and J 5 bases; bases outside gene matches: 7. The CDR3 extends over 15 amino acids. The germline gives CDR1 SNHLY, CDR2 FYNNEI. CDR3 bases: TGTGCCAGCAGCATTTCCGGGACAGATAATTCACCCCTCCACTTT. It translates to CASSISGTDNSPLHF.

In its sample, this clone was seen a few times. The J gene is TRBJ1-3, the V gene TRBV7-9; tentative D call: TRBD1 (6 bases). V was cut by 4 bases and J by 4 bases, with 14 bases left in between. The CDR3 is 15 amino acids. The germline gives CDR1 SEHNR, CDR2 FQNEAQ (reference sequence). CDR3 sequence reads: CASSYREESGNTIYF. CDR3 nucleotides: TGTGCCAGCAGCTACAGGGAAGAATCCGGAAACACCATATATTTT. Variable domain in full (rest from reference TRBV7-9 and TRBJ1-3): DTGVSQNPRHKITKRGQNVTFRCDPISEHNRLYWYRQTLGQGPEFLTYFQNEAQLEKSRLLSDRFSAERPKGSFSTLEIQRTEQGDSAMYLCASSYREESGNTIYFGEGSWLTVV.

The chain couples TRBV5-1 to TRBJ2-3, with TRBD2 matching 13 bases. V shed 0 bases, J shed 9 bases, and the junction held 7 bases outside the gene matches. This CDR3 spans 16 amino acids. Germline-derived CDR1 and CDR2 are SGHRS and YFSETQ. The CDR3 DNA reads TGCGCCAGCAGCTTGGTTACTAGCGGGGGGGTTGGCACGCAGTATTTT. Translating it yields CASSLVTSGGVGTQYF.

This rearrangement joins TRBV28 to TRBJ2-7; possibly TRBD1 for D (6 bases). The CDR3 has 14 amino acids. Germline values: CDR1 MDHEN, CDR2 SYDVKM. V was shortened by 6 bases and J by 3 bases, with 15 bases between the two germline ends. The chain's CDR3 is CASRPQGGFYEQYF. CDR3 coding DNA: TGTGCCAGCAGGCCCCAAGGGGGTTTCTACGAGCAGTACTTC.

The chain carries TRBV29-1 and TRBJ1-2; 8 nucleotides align to TRBD1. There are 14 residues in the CDR3. CDR1 and CDR2 from the germline V gene are SQVTM and ANQGSEA. Unmatched junction bases numbered 4, after V lost 3 bases and J lost 1 base. The CDR3 nucleotides read TGCAGCGTTGATTTGGACAGGGATAACTATGGCTACACCTTC. Its translation is CSVDLDRDNYGYTF.

V usage is TRBV7-9 and J usage is TRBJ2-2, with 9 bases lining up with TRBD1. V was pared by 5 bases and J by 7 bases, with 14 bases of the junction left unmatched. The germline CDR1 and CDR2 sequences are SEHNR and FQNEAQ (reference sequence). This CDR3 has 17 residues. The CDR3 DNA follows: TGTGCCAGCAGCGCCTTGGGACAGGGAGGCGGCGGCGGGGAGCTGTTTTTT. Amino acids: CASSALGQGGGGGELFF.

The chain carries TRBV15 and TRBJ2-5, with 8 bases identical to TRBD2. CDR3 length: 17 residues. V lost 0 bases and J lost 2; bases outside the gene matches: 8. Germline CDR1 LNHNV, CDR2 YYDKDF (reference sequence). The CDR3 protein is CATSRDLGTSGQETQYF. CDR3 DNA: TGTGCCACCAGCAGAGATCTGGGGACTAGTGGGCAAGAGACCCAGTACTTC.

Only one count was recorded for this clone. This rearrangement joins TRBV5-4 to TRBJ2-5; 7 nucleotides match TRBD2. The CDR3 runs to 16 residues. CDR1 and CDR2 (germline): SGHNT, YYREEE (reference sequence). Losses at the gene ends were 7 bases for V and 1 base for J; bases not matched to a gene: 13. As DNA, the CDR3 is TGTGCCAGCGCCCTGAAACTGGGGGGGGTCCAAGAGACCCAGTACTTC. The encoded protein is CASALKLGGVQETQYF.

This chain connects TRBV28 to TRBJ1-5; maybe TRBD1 (5 bases). The length of the CDR3 is 17 residues. The ends were cut back, 0 bases at V and 6 bases at J, with 18 bases in the middle. Germline lookup yields CDR1 MDHEN and CDR2 SYDVKM. CDR3: CASSLWEGQVVSQPQHF. The DNA for the CDR3 is TGTGCCAGCAGTTTATGGGAGGGGCAGGTTGTTAGTCAGCCCCAGCATTTT.

The chain recombines TRBV18 with TRBJ2-1, with D possibly matching TRBD1 (5 bases). Trimming pared 6 bases from V and 6 bases from J, leaving 12 bases between. Germline V CDR1 and CDR2: KGHSH, LQKENI. This CDR3 is 13 amino acids long. The CDR3 nucleotides are TGTGCCAGCTCCTCGACAGAACTCAATGAGCAGTTCTTC. Translating it yields CASSSTELNEQFF.

This clone was seen just once. The rearrangement joins TRBV2 to TRBJ1-2; weak D call: TRBD1 (5 bases). This CDR3 has 15 amino acids. Germline CDR1 SNHLY, CDR2 FYNNEI. The V end was cut by 8 bases, the J end by 3 bases, with 19 bases between. The CDR3 DNA reads as TGTGCCAGCCGACCCGGGAGGGGAGCGGACTATGGCTACACCTTC. It is translated as CASRPGRGADYGYTF.

The chain couples TRBV4-2 to TRBJ2-2; no reliable D call. V was clipped by 1 base and J by 6 bases, with 6 bases between them. CDR3 length: 13 amino acids. Germline values: CDR1 LGHNA, CDR2 YNFKEQ. CDR3 in amino acids: CASSQVLAGELFF. DNA for the CDR3: TGTGCCAGCAGCCAAGTGTTAGCCGGGGAGCTGTTTTTT.

The chain employs TRBV27 and TRBJ1-6, with 7 bases matching TRBD1. V lost 6 bases to trimming and J lost 4 bases; unmatched junction nucleotides: 3. The CDR3 sequence is 14 residues long. The germline V gene has CDR1 MNHEY and CDR2 SMNVEV (reference sequence). The DNA of the CDR3 is TGTGCCAGCAGAGGGACAGATTATAATTCACCCCTCCACTTT. It translates to CASRGTDYNSPLHF.

The chain couples TRBV27 to TRBJ1-2; 9 bases agree with TRBD1. The germline V gene encodes CDR1 MNHEY and CDR2 SMNVEV (reference sequence). The V gene end was trimmed by 5 bases and the J gene end by 7 bases; junction bases not matched to a gene: 5. The CDR3 consists of 13 residues. The CDR3 bases are TGTGCCAGCAGTAGTAAGGACAGGGGTGGCTACACCTTC. This codes for CASSSKDRGGYTF.

The chain has TRBV7-8 and TRBJ1-2; D is perhaps TRBD1 (6 bases). Trimming pared 0 bases from V and 6 bases from J, leaving 17 bases between. Germline V gene lookup returns CDR1 SGHVS and CDR2 FQNEAQ. The CDR3 length is 16 residues. CDR3 residues: CASSLALLQGKNGYTF. The CDR3 DNA reads TGTGCCAGCAGCTTAGCGCTTTTGCAGGGGAAGAATGGCTACACCTTC. The variable domain in full, completed from reference TRBV7-8 and TRBJ1-2, reads GAGVSQSPRYKVAKRGQDVALRCDPISGHVSLFWYQQALGQGPEFLTYFQNEAQLDKSGLPSDRFFAERPEGSVSTLKIQRTQQEDSAVYLCASSLALLQGKNGYTFGSGTRLTVV.

V usage is TRBV5-8 and J usage is TRBJ2-6; 12 bases align to TRBD1. Unmatched junction bases numbered 5, after V lost 10 bases and J lost 3 bases. CDR1 is SGHTS, CDR2 YDEGEE, per germline. The CDR3 length is 15 residues. This chain's CDR3 is CAWGTGGVGANVLTF. The CDR3 nucleotides are TGTGCCTGGGGGACAGGGGGCGTTGGGGCCAACGTCCTGACTTTC.

The chain links TRBV29-1 to TRBJ2-1; 11 bases agree with TRBD2. This CDR3 spans 14 amino acids. The junction had 5 bases not matched to a gene; V was cut back by 6 bases and J by 4 bases. Germline V gene sequence: CDR1 SQVTM, CDR2 ANQGSEA. The CDR3 nucleotides read TGCAGCGTAACACGACTAGCGGGGTACAATGAGCAGTTCTTC. Residues: CSVTRLAGYNEQFF.

This clone was observed a handful of times. The chain has TRBV27 and TRBJ2-7; maybe TRBD1 (6 bases). Trimming stripped 6 bases from V and 2 bases from J, with 14 bases between. This CDR3 comprises 14 residues. CDR1 MNHEY and CDR2 SMNVEV come from the germline V gene (reference sequence). In nucleotides, the CDR3 is TGTGCCAGCAGGCCGGACAGCCCGACCTACGAGCAGTACTTC. It is translated as CASRPDSPTYEQYF.